This T cell receptor (beta chain) was obtained from a study of shared clonotypes between healthy human individuals. The CDR3 is 15 amino acids. CDR1 and CDR2 from the germline V gene are MDHEN and SYDVKM. V dropped 4 bases and J dropped 2 bases, with 15 bases sitting between them. The repertoire was sequenced with immunoSEQ multiplex PCR; TCRdb's copy has only in-frame clones and lacks some. This table has approximately 1,500,000 clones, 96% appearing once. The sequence was obtained from a man aged 25 to 45 in good health. Sample: naive CD4+ T cells sorted from blood. Subset meaning: CD45RA+ positively selected. The chain joins TRBV28 to TRBJ2-7; no clear D gene. The CDR3 DNA reads TGTGCCAGCAGTTCCCCCTCGACGGTCACCTACGAGCAGTACTTC. Translating gives CASSSPSTVTYEQYF. The full variable domain, with the rest looked up from reference TRBV28 and TRBJ2-7, is DVKVTQSSRYLVKRTGEKVFLECVQDMDHENMFWYRQDPGLGLRLIYFSYDVKMKEKGDIPEGYSVSREKKERFSLILESASTNQTSMYLCASSSPSTVTYEQYFGPGTRLTVT.